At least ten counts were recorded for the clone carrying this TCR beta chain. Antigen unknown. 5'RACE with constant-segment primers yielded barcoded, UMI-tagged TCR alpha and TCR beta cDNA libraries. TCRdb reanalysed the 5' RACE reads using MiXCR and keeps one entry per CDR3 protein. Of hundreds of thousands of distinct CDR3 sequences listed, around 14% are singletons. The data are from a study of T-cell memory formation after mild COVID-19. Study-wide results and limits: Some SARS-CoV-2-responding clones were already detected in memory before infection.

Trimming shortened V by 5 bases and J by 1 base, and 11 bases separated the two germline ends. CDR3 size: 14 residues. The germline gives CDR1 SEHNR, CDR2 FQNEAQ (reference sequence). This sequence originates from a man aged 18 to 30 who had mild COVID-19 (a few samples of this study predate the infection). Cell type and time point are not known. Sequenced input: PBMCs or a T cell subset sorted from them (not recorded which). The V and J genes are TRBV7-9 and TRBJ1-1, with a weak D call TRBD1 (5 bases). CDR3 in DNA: TGTGCCAGCAGCCGGGGACGACGGAACACTGAAGCTTTCTTT. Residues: CASSRGRRNTEAFF.